The 30 T cell receptor beta chains given below trace back to one sample, sequenced in a study of cytomegalovirus exposure and HLA in healthy donors. With 60 Vbeta and 13 Jbeta primers, the PCR was carried out. Libraries were prepared by immunoSEQ multiplex PCR; TCRdb keeps only in-frame clonotypes and omits some of them. In the table there are approximately 170,000 clones, 70% to 80% of which are singletons. The material sequenced was PBMCs. These receptors were taken from a man between 35 and 55 years old in good health and CMV-seronegative.

This clone has a single count. V gene TRBV10-1 combines with J gene TRBJ1-3; 7 positions agree with TRBD1. Germline V lookup: CDR1 WNHNN, CDR2 SYGVQD (reference sequence). Trimming cost V 11 bases and J 4 bases; bases outside gene matches: 17. This CDR3 spans 16 amino acids. The CDR3 reads CACRKSRQGAGNTIYF. The DNA for the CDR3 is TGCGCCTGCCGGAAGTCGAGACAGGGTGCCGGAAACACCATATATTTT.

The rearrangement uses TRBV7-9 and TRBJ2-7; 9 bases match TRBD1. Germline CDR1 is SEHNR and CDR2 is FQNEAQ (reference sequence). CDR3 length equals 14 residues. The CDR3 DNA follows: TGTTCCAGCAGCCCAGGACAGGGGCGGGACGAGCAGTACGTC. This encodes CSSSPGQGRDEQYV.

This clone came up a few times. This chain uses TRBV7-2 with TRBJ1-5; D is possibly TRBD1 (6 bases). There are 15 residues in the CDR3. With 2 bases removed from V and 5 bases from J, the gap between germline ends came to 13 bases. Germline lookup yields CDR1 SGHTA and CDR2 FQGNSA. CDR3 bases: TGTGCCAGCAGCTTACAAGGGTCAGGGGATCAGCCCCAGCATTTT. The encoded protein is CASSLQGSGDQPQHF.

The V call is TRBV4-2, the J call TRBJ2-5; D is undetermined. The germline gives CDR1 LGHNA, CDR2 YNFKEQ. Trimming removed 0 bases at V and 4 bases at J, with 6 bases between. The CDR3 totals 13 residues. In nucleotides, the CDR3 is TGTGCCAGCAGCCAAGATCCGGGAGAGACCCAGTACTTC. It yields the protein CASSQDPGETQYF.

This clone turned up a few times. V and J are TRBV29-1 and TRBJ2-5; D may be TRBD1 (5 bases). The CDR3 runs 12 residues. Trimming left V 4 bases short and J 5 bases short, with 11 bases between. Germline V CDR1 and CDR2: SQVTM, ANQGSEA. In nucleotides, the CDR3 is TGCAGCGTTGCAGGTTCAGGGGAGACCCAGTACTTC. This gives the protein CSVAGSGETQYF. The variable domain in full, completed from reference TRBV29-1 and TRBJ2-5, reads SAVISQKPSRDICQRGTSLTIQCQVDSQVTMMFWYRQQPGQSLTLIATANQGSEATYESGFVIDKFPISRPNLTFSTLTVSNMSPEDSSIYLCSVAGSGETQYFGPGTRLLVL.

This clone was recorded a few times. This chain uses TRBV6-7 with TRBJ2-7; unclear D gene. TRBV6-7 is labeled an ORF, and its function is uncertain. Trimming took 6 bases from V and 5 from J, leaving 11 bases between them. The CDR3 loop spans 12 amino acids. Written as DNA, the CDR3 is TGTGCCAGCAGCAAAGATCCGGACGAGCAGTACTTC. Its protein product is CASSKDPDEQYF.

The chain uses TRBV6-5 and TRBJ1-6; D call uncertain. Looked up from germline, CDR1 is MNHEY and CDR2 is SVGAGI. V was cut by 8 bases and J by 9 bases, with 20 bases left in between. CDR3 length: 15 residues. The CDR3 here is CASLSRLQRGSPLHF. The CDR3 nucleotides are TGTGCCAGCCTCTCCCGGCTCCAAAGAGGTTCACCCCTCCACTTT.

V and J are TRBV6-5 and TRBJ1-5; D not resolved. This CDR3 is 12 amino acids long. Germline V lookup: CDR1 MNHEY, CDR2 SVGAGI. V gave up 6 bases and J gave up 3 bases, with 6 bases separating them. The CDR3 nucleotides are TGTGCCAGCAGACAGCCCAATCAGCCCCAGCATTTT. Its protein product is CASRQPNQPQHF.

CDR3 sequence: CASTYSDIRGYNEQFF. The CDR3 coding sequence is TGTGCCAGCACCTACTCCGACATCCGGGGCTACAATGAGCAGTTCTTC. The rearrangement uses TRBV2 and TRBJ2-1, with a possible D match to TRBD2 (5 bases). This CDR3 is 16 amino acids long. The germline V gene has CDR1 SNHLY and CDR2 FYNNEI. V shed 7 bases and J shed 3 bases, with 19 bases lying between them.

V usage is TRBV29-1 and J usage is TRBJ2-7; 7 bases align to TRBD1. CDR1 and CDR2 from the germline V gene are SQVTM and ANQGSEA. Germline trimming cut 6 bases from V and 5 bases from J; bases unmatched to any gene: 7. CDR3 length: 12 amino acids. CDR3 protein: CSVCQGVNEQYV. The CDR3 DNA reads TGCAGCGTGTGTCAGGGGGTGAACGAGCAGTACGTC.

V and J are TRBV7-9 and TRBJ2-5, with D hard to call. V lost 5 bases to trimming and J lost 1 base, with 11 bases between them. CDR3 length: 14 residues. Germline values: CDR1 SEHNR, CDR2 FQNEAQ (reference sequence). This chain's CDR3 is CASSRGGSQETQYF. The CDR3 region has the DNA TGTGCCAGCAGCCGAGGCGGCTCCCAAGAGACCCAGTACTTC.

This clone appeared a few times. The J gene is TRBJ1-6, the V gene TRBV27; 8 bases are a match to TRBD1. V dropped 4 bases and J dropped 11; count of bases not matched to a gene: 10. Per germline, CDR1 MNHEY and CDR2 SMNVEV (reference sequence). The CDR3 contains 15 residues. The chain's CDR3 is CASSSRQGPRAPLHF. In nucleotides, the CDR3 is TGTGCCAGCAGTTCCAGACAGGGGCCGAGGGCACCCCTCCACTTT.

This chain uses TRBV29-1 with TRBJ2-2, with TRBD1 matching 7 bases. V was pared by 6 bases and J by 2 bases, with 9 bases of the junction left unmatched. From germline, CDR1 is SQVTM and CDR2 ANQGSEA. The CDR3 consists of 15 residues. The CDR3 spells CSVLKTGLNTGELFF. For the CDR3, the DNA is TGCAGCGTCTTAAAGACAGGGCTAAACACCGGGGAGCTGTTTTTT.

This chain connects TRBV6-5 to TRBJ1-3, with D perhaps TRBD1 (5 bases). From germline, CDR1 is MNHEY and CDR2 SVGAGI. This CDR3 is 15 amino acids long. Trimming cost V 10 bases and J 1 base, with 17 bases left between them. The CDR3 DNA is TGTGCCACCGGCGGCAGGGAAGGTTCTGGAAACACCATATATTTT. It specifies CATGGREGSGNTIYF.

This clone was seen a few times. The chain combines TRBV29-1 with TRBJ2-1, with unresolved D. There are 12 residues in the CDR3. In germline, CDR1 is SQVTM, CDR2 ANQGSEA. With 0 bases removed from V and 12 bases from J, the gap between germline ends came to 12 bases. CDR3 sequence (DNA): TGCAGCGTTGAAGAGAAACAGAGTGGGCAGTTCTTC. Translation gives CSVEEKQSGQFF.

This chain links TRBV7-6 with TRBJ2-6; the match to TRBD2 covers 7 bases. The V gene's germline CDR1 is SGHVS and CDR2 FNYEAQ. Unmatched junction bases numbered 15, after V lost 4 bases and J lost 0 bases. This CDR3 spans 20 amino acids. CDR3 sequence: CASSSVLGGSGGSGANVLTF. Here the CDR3 DNA reads TGTGCCAGCAGCTCCGTGCTAGGCGGGAGTGGTGGCTCTGGGGCCAACGTCCTGACTTTC.

The rearrangement joins TRBV10-1 to TRBJ1-5, with no clear D. The V end lost 7 bases, the J end lost 11 bases, and 12 bases lay between the germline ends. This CDR3 is built from 11 residues. The germline gives CDR1 WNHNN, CDR2 SYGVQD (reference sequence). The CDR3: CASNRSLAQHF. In DNA form, the CDR3 reads TGCGCCAGCAACCGGTCGCTTGCCCAGCATTTT.

The J gene is TRBJ1-4, the V gene TRBV5-1; 7 nucleotides align to TRBD1. This CDR3 spans 14 amino acids. The V segment lost 2 bases and the J segment 4 bases; nucleotides outside the gene matches: 2. The germline gives CDR1 SGHRS, CDR2 YFSETQ. Here the CDR3 reads CASSFSGGNEKLFF. DNA of the CDR3: TGCGCCAGCAGCTTTTCAGGGGGTAATGAAAAACTGTTTTTT.

J is TRBJ2-7 and V is TRBV28; no firm D call. CDR1 is MDHEN, CDR2 SYDVKM, per germline. The CDR3 covers 15 residues. Trimming removed 6 bases from V and 0 bases from J, with 15 bases in between. CDR3 in amino acids: CASSSPLESSYEQYF. In DNA, the CDR3 is TGTGCCAGCAGCTCTCCACTTGAGAGCTCCTACGAGCAGTACTTC.

The chain has TRBV9 and TRBJ2-1; 7 bases are shared with TRBD1. The V segment lost 4 bases and the J segment 9 bases; nucleotides outside the gene matches: 7. Germline CDR1 and CDR2: SGDLS and YYNGEE. The CDR3 has 13 residues. The CDR3 DNA is TGTGCCAGCAGCTTAGGACAGGCGGGTGAGCAGTTCTTC. This encodes CASSLGQAGEQFF.

The J gene is TRBJ2-3, the V gene TRBV6-1; 12 bases fit TRBD2. V lost 1 base and J lost 2; bases outside the gene matches: 4. Germline values: CDR1 MNHNS, CDR2 SASEGT. There are 17 residues in the CDR3. CDR3 DNA: TGTGCCAGCAGTGAAGGAGGGACTAGCGGGTTCACAGATACGCAGTATTTT. Residues: CASSEGGTSGFTDTQYF.

The chain couples TRBV29-1 to TRBJ1-1; a possible D gene is TRBD1 (5 bases). The CDR3 covers 12 residues. V was pared by 4 bases and J by 3 bases, with 9 bases between. Looked up from germline, CDR1 is SQVTM and CDR2 is ANQGSEA. The CDR3 spells CSVVGRDTEAFF. In nucleotides, the CDR3 is TGCAGCGTTGTCGGCAGGGACACTGAAGCTTTCTTT.

The chain couples TRBV6-1 to TRBJ2-2; 7 bases align to TRBD1. This CDR3 has 14 residues. Germline CDR1 is MNHNS and CDR2 is SASEGT. With V trimmed by 7 bases and J by 5 bases, 7 bases remained unmatched. CDR3 nucleotides: TGTGCCAGCACCTACAGGGGTATGACCGGGGAGCTGTTTTTT. The encoded protein is CASTYRGMTGELFF.

This clone was counted between two and nine times. The chain is built from TRBV7-9 and TRBJ2-7; D is perhaps TRBD1 (6 bases). Germline CDR1 reads SEHNR; CDR2 reads FQNEAQ (reference sequence). This CDR3 is 14 amino acids long. V was cut by 3 bases and J by 4 bases, with 13 bases left in between. The CDR3 is CASSLGHPGYEQYF. CDR3 DNA: TGTGCCAGCAGCTTGGGACACCCGGGGTACGAGCAGTACTTC.

The chain uses TRBV6-1 and TRBJ1-2; D perhaps matches TRBD1 (5 bases). The CDR3 spans 13 residues. Trimming removed 1 base at V and 6 bases at J, with 9 bases between. Germline-derived CDR1 and CDR2 are MNHNS and SASEGT. The CDR3 protein is CASSEGRGDGYTF. DNA for the CDR3: TGTGCCAGCAGTGAAGGTCGGGGGGATGGCTACACCTTC.

V is TRBV9 and J is TRBJ2-1; a possible D gene is TRBD2 (5 bases). The CDR3 contains 13 residues. Deletions cut 3 bases from V and 10 bases from J, with 14 bases between. Germline values: CDR1 SGDLS, CDR2 YYNGEE. As DNA, the CDR3 is TGTGCCAGCAGCGCCCCTCGGAGGCCAGAGCAGTTCTTC. As protein: CASSAPRRPEQFF.

This clone was counted between two and nine times. At one end, the junction sequence differs from germline, possibly due to a read error. This chain uses TRBV14 with TRBJ2-7; maybe TRBD2 (5 bases). The CDR3 spans 16 residues. Germline V gives CDR1 SGHDN, CDR2 FVKESK. CDR3 loop: CASSLGGSGTPYEQYF. As DNA, the CDR3 is TGTGCCAGCAGCCTTGGCGGATCGGGAACACCCTATGAGCAGTACTTC.

Here the CDR3 reads CASSPQRETQYF. The CDR3 DNA sequence: TGTGCCAGCTCACCACAACGGGAGACCCAGTACTTC. The chain carries TRBV18 and TRBJ2-5; D is uncertain. Trimming took off 1 base at V and 5 bases at J, with 5 bases between the two ends. There are 12 residues in the CDR3. Germline CDR1 and CDR2: KGHSH and LQKENI.

The V call is TRBV21-1, the J call TRBJ2-7; TRBD1 was called by the table and not checked on the DNA. TRBV21-1 is a recognized pseudogene. This CDR3 has 12 residues. This CDR3 is CASSKDRYEQYV. Written as DNA, the CDR3 is TGTGCCAGCAGCAAGGACAGGTACGAGCAGTACGTC.

The chain employs TRBV5-6 and TRBJ2-2; a possible D gene is TRBD2 (7 bases). In germline, CDR1 is SGHDT, CDR2 YYEEEE. V shed 0 bases and J shed 5 bases, with 11 bases lying between them. The CDR3 sequence is 15 residues long. CDR3 in amino acids: CASSLAGGLTGELFF. CDR3 coding DNA: TGTGCCAGCAGCTTGGCGGGGGGCCTTACCGGGGAGCTGTTTTTT.